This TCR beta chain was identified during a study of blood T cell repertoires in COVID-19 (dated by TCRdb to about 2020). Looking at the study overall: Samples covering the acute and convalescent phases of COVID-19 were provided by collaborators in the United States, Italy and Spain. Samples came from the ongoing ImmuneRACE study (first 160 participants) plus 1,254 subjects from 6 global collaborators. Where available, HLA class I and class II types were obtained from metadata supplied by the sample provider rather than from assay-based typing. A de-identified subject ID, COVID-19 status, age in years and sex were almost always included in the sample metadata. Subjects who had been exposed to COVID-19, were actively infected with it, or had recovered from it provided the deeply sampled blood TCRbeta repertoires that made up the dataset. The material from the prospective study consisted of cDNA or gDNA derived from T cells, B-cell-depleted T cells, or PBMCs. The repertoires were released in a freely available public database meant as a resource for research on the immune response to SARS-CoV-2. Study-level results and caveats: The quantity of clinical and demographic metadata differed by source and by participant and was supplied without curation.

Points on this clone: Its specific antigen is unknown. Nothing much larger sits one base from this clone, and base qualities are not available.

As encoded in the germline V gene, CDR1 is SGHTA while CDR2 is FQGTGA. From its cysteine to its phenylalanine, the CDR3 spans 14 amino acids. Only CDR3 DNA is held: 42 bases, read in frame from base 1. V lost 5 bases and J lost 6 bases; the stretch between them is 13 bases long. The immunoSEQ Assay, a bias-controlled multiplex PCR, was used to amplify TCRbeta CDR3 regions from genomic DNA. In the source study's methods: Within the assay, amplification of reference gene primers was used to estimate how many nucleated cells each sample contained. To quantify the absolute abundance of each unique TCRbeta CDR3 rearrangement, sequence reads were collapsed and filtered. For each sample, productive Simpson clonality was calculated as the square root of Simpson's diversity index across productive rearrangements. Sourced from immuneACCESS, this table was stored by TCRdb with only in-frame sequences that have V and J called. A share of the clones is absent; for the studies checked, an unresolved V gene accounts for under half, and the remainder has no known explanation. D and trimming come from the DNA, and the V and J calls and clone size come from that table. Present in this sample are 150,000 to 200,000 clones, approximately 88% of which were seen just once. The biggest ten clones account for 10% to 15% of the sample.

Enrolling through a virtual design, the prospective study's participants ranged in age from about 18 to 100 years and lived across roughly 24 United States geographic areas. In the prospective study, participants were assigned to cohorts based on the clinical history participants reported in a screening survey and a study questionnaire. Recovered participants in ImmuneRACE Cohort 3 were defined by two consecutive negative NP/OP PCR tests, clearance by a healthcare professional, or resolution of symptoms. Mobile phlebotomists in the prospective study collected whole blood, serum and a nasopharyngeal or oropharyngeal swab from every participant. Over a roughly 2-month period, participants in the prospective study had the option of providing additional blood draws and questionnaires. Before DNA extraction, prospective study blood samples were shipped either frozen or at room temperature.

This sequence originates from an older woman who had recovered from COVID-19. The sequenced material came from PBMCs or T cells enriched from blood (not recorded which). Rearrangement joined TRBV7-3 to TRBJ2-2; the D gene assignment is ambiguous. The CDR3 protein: CASSPTVIAGELFF. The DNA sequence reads TGTGCCAGCAGCCCCACAGTGATTGCCGGGGAGCTGTTTTTT.